A single sample gave rise to the 10 T cell receptor beta chains below, sequenced in a study of blood T cell repertoires in COVID-19. Here immunoSEQ multiplex PCR was the method, and the copy in TCRdb shows in-frame clones only, minus some. The profile shows approximately 490,000 clones, approximately 91% of them singletons. Sequences were obtained from PBMCs or T cells enriched from blood (not recorded which). The receptors come from a woman aged 55-69 years who had recovered from COVID-19.

The J gene is TRBJ2-7, the V gene TRBV10-3; TRBD1 matches 7 bases. Looked up from germline, CDR1 is ENHRY and CDR2 is SYGVKD. The junction had 7 bases not matched to a gene; V was cut back by 8 bases and J by 0 bases. CDR3 size: 14 residues. CDR3 protein: CAIQKGAPSYEQYF. CDR3 bases: TGTGCCATCCAAAAGGGGGCCCCCTCCTACGAGCAGTACTTC.

This clone was counted once. The CDR3 spells CASRTGGADTQYF. For the CDR3, the DNA is TGTGCCAGCAGGACAGGGGGCGCAGATACGCAGTATTTT. The J gene is TRBJ2-3, the V gene TRBV14; 10 nucleotides match TRBD1. With 6 bases clipped from V and 4 bases from J, the junction kept 1 base outside the gene matches. From germline, CDR1 is SGHDN and CDR2 FVKESK. CDR3 length: 13 residues. The entire variable domain, with the rest obtained from reference TRBV14 and TRBJ2-3, is as follows: EAGVTQFPSHSVIEKGQTVTLRCDPISGHDNLYWYRRVMGKEIKFLLHFVKESKQDESGMPNNRFLAERTGGTYSTLKVQPAELEDSGVYFCASRTGGADTQYFGPGTRLTVL.

The chain combines TRBV5-4 with TRBJ2-1; a weak D match, TRBD1 (7 bases). The CDR3 has 13 residues. With 0 bases removed from V and 9 bases from J, the gap between germline ends came to 10 bases. The V gene's germline CDR1 is SGHNT and CDR2 YYREEE (reference sequence). CDR3 region: CASSLGQGGEQFF. CDR3 in DNA: TGTGCCAGCAGCTTGGGGCAGGGGGGTGAGCAGTTCTTC.

The chain joins TRBV7-9 to TRBJ1-3; the D is unclear. Trimming cost V 1 base and J 0 bases, with 7 bases left between them. CDR1 and CDR2 (germline): SEHNR, FQNEAQ (reference sequence). This CDR3 is 15 amino acids long. The DNA for the CDR3 is TGTGCCAGCAGCTTAGTCCAGTCCTCTGGAAACACCATATATTTT. Translation: CASSLVQSSGNTIYF.

The chain couples TRBV3-1 (or the pseudogene TRBV3-2) to TRBJ2-7; 10 positions agree with TRBD1. V lost 3 bases, J lost 5 bases, and 7 bases stayed unmatched. The CDR3 runs to 15 residues. The germline V gene has CDR1 LGHDT and CDR2 YNNKEL (reference sequence). Written as DNA, the CDR3 is TGTGCCAGCAGCCAGGAGGGGACAGGGGCCCACGAGCAGTACTTC. Translated: CASSQEGTGAHEQYF.

The chain employs TRBV2 and TRBJ1-2, with TRBD1 identical over 7 bases. After removal of 8 bases from V and 5 bases from J, the junction contained 2 bases not matched to a gene. CDR1 and CDR2 (germline): SNHLY, FYNNEI. CDR3 length: 11 amino acids. DNA for the CDR3: TGTGCCAGCCAGACAGGGTATGGCTACACCTTC. Its protein product is CASQTGYGYTF.

Written as DNA, the CDR3 is TGTGCCAGCAGCTTAGGGGGAGGCTCCTACAATGAGCAGTTCTTC. Its translation: CASSLGGGSYNEQFF. The chain joins TRBV13 to TRBJ2-1, with D possibly matching TRBD2 (6 bases). Between the trimmed V and J ends, which lost 0 bases and 0 bases, there was a span of 6 bases. Germline assignment: CDR1 PRHDT and CDR2 FYEKMQ (reference sequence). The CDR3 covers 15 residues.

This sequence joins TRBV11-2 and TRBJ2-5; 7 bases map to TRBD2. The length of the CDR3 is 15 residues. V lost 6 bases, J lost 1 base, and 8 bases stayed unmatched. Germline assignment: CDR1 SGHAT and CDR2 FQNNGV. The CDR3 protein is CASSLQAGPQETQYF. For the CDR3, the DNA is TGTGCCAGCAGTCTCCAAGCGGGGCCCCAAGAGACCCAGTACTTC.

The V gene is TRBV19, the J gene TRBJ2-3, with 14 bases aligning to TRBD2. The CDR3 runs 19 residues. CDR1 and CDR2 (germline): LNHDA, SQIVND (reference sequence). V was clipped by 2 bases and J by 2 bases; unmatched bases: 9. This chain's CDR3 is CASSIRTSGGPGHTDTQYF. The CDR3 coding sequence is TGTGCCAGTAGTATAAGGACTAGCGGGGGGCCGGGACACACAGATACGCAGTATTTT.

V is TRBV21-1 and J is TRBJ2-5; the table gives TRBD1 as D, unverified against the DNA. TRBV21-1 is a known pseudogene. The CDR3 runs 17 residues. Written as DNA, the CDR3 is TGTGCCAGCAGCTCGACAATCGTCGGATCGGCCCAAGAGACCCAGTACTTC. Translating it yields CASSSTIVGSAQETQYF.